What follows is one TCR beta chain and its context. Its specificity is unknown. Data came from immunoSEQ multiplex PCR; TCRdb stores just in-frame clones and leaves some out. The sample shows over 45,000 clones, 79% of them seen only once. This specimen comes from a study of OX40 agonist ivuxolimab in advanced cancers. About the research overall: Each patient was given ivuxolimab into a vein every 2 weeks, at 0.01 to 10 mg/kg. Regarding the study as a whole: Clonal expansion was seen in CD4+ and CD8+ blood T cells by week 6 at 0.1 to 3.0 mg/kg.

This receptor was identified in an adult with an advanced solid tumor such as melanoma, head and neck, liver or kidney cancer. Sequencing was performed on CD4+ or CD8+ T cells sorted from blood, taken in a trial of the OX40 agonist ivuxolimab.

The CDR3 is CASSGPPYNEQFF. The CDR3 bases are TGTGCCAGTTCCGGGCCCCCCTACAATGAGCAGTTCTTC. The V gene is TRBV28, the J gene TRBJ2-1; no definite D call. CDR3 length: 13 residues. Germline lookup yields CDR1 MDHEN and CDR2 SYDVKM. V was pared by 9 bases and J by 2 bases, with 11 bases between.